This entry describes one T cell receptor beta chain. Its antigen is currently unknown. This sample stems from a study of T and B cells in COVID-19 patients. The wider study: Critical illness requiring mechanical ventilation or extracorporeal membrane oxygenation affected 12 of 20 active-infection patients. Findings and caveats of the study: Patients with COVID-19 reportedly showed strongly skewed T cell receptor beta variable and joining gene usage.

TRB rearrangements were amplified by multiplex PCR with BIOMED2 TRB-A/B primers. TCRdb reanalysed the multiplex PCR reads using MiXCR and keeps one entry per CDR3 protein. The repertoire holds thousands of distinct CDR3 sequences, with roughly 26% as singletons. From blood, roughly 220-550 ng of genomic DNA served as TRB template. The CDR3 sequence is 15 residues long. Trimming cost V 4 bases and J 0 bases, with 7 bases left between them. V and J are TRBV12-3 or TRBV12-4 and TRBJ2-6; D is possibly TRBD2 (5 bases). The sample comprised blood. The origin of this receptor is a human donor with active COVID-19. The CDR3 here is CASSSGGSGANVLTF. CDR3 coding DNA: TGTGCCAGCAGTTCCGGAGGCTCTGGGGCCAACGTCCTGACTTTC.